This T cell receptor beta chain was documented in a study of blood T cell repertoires in COVID-19 (dated by TCRdb to 2020 to 2022). The study in broad terms: The collaborator samples originated in the United States, Italy and Spain and spanned the acute and convalescent phases of COVID-19. The prospective study material was composed of cDNA or gDNA derived from T cells, B-cell-depleted T cells, or PBMCs. The dataset comprised deeply sampled blood TCRbeta repertoires from subjects exposed to, actively infected with, or recovered from COVID-19. The repertoires were made available in a free public database intended to serve as a resource for research on the immune response to SARS-CoV-2. The samples were drawn from the first 160 participants of the ongoing ImmuneRACE study and from 1,254 subjects provided by 6 global collaborators. The sample metadata nearly always contained a de-identified subject ID, COVID-19 status, age in years and sex. Where HLA class I and class II types were available, the types were taken from metadata supplied by the sample provider, not from assay-based typing.

On the study overall, not on this receptor specifically: Clinical and demographic metadata were provided uncurated, with the amount varying by source and participant.

In Seattle, one collaborating source enrolled patients while the infection was active and tracked those patients longitudinally over the course of disease. Each collaborating institution followed its own protocols to collect whole blood in K2EDTA tubes. For TCRbeta analysis, collaborator samples were shipped as frozen whole blood, as isolated PBMCs, or as DNA extracted from either sample type. The CDR3 starts with the cysteine, ends with the phenylalanine, and has 13 residues. The retained sequence is limited to the CDR3, 39 bases, with the frame set at the first base. V loses 3 bases of germline sequence and J loses 7 bases, and the interval between the two ends is 12 bases. In the germline V gene (reference sequence), CDR1 corresponds to LNHDA and CDR2 to SQIVND. To note about this clone: Its antigen remains unidentified. Base qualities are missing; no much larger clone stands one base away.

The immunoSEQ Assay, a bias-controlled multiplex PCR, was used to amplify TCRbeta CDR3 regions from genomic DNA. As for how the authors treated the data: The number of nucleated cells in each sample was estimated from the amplification of reference gene primers within the assay. To quantify the absolute abundance of each unique TCRbeta CDR3 rearrangement, sequence reads were collapsed and filtered. Productive Simpson clonality was computed per sample as the square root of Simpson's diversity index over productive rearrangements. Entries here come from immuneACCESS through TCRdb and include only in-frame sequences with V and J called. Some clones fail to appear in such tables; in the studies checked, an unresolved V gene covers under half of the shortfall, and the cause of the remainder is unknown. That table supplies the V and J calls and clone size; D and trimming were determined from the DNA. The sample table records more than 200,000 clones; about 90% of these occur just once. The top ten hold roughly 2.7% of the sample.

The TCR was taken from a man under 40 with COVID-19, enrolled during active disease. The sequenced sample consisted of peripheral blood. The sequence joins TRBV19 to TRBJ1-2, with the D gene uncertain. The CDR3 loop reads CASSMSVVGGYTF. The DNA reads as follows: TGTGCCAGTAGTATGTCGGTTGTCGGTGGCTACACCTTC.